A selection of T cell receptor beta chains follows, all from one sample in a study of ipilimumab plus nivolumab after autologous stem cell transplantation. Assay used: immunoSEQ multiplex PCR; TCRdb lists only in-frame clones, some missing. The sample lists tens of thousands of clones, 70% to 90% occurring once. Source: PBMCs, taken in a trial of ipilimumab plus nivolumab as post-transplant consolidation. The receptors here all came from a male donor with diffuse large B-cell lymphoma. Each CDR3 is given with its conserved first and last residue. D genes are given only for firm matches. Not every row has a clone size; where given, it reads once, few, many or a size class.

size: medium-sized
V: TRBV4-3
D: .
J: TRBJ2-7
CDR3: CASSQTTGIYEQYF
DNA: TGCGCCAGCAGCCAAACCACCGGGATCTACGAGCAGTACTTC

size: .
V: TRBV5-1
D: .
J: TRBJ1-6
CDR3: CASSLEVGQQSPLHF
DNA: TGCGCCAGCAGCTTGGAGGTGGGACAACAATCACCCCTCCACTTT

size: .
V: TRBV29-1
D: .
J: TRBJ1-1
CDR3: CSARTGGNTEAFF
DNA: TGCAGCGCTCGAACAGGAGGGAACACTGAAGCTTTCTTT

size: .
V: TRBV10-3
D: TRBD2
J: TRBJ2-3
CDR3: CAISKLLAGDTDTQYF
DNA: TGTGCCATCAGTAAACTACTAGCGGGGGACACAGATACGCAGTATTTT

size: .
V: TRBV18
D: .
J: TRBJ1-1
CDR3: CASSPPGVGTEAFF
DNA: TGTGCCAGCTCACCACCCGGGGTGGGGACTGAAGCTTTCTTT

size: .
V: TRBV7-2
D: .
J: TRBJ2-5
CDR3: CASSLDSRRAQYF
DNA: TGTGCCAGCAGCTTAGATTCAAGGAGAGCCCAGTACTTC

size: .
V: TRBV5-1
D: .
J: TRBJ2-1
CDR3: CASSFYGATYNEQFF
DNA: TGCGCCAGCAGCTTTTACGGAGCTACCTACAATGAGCAGTTCTTC

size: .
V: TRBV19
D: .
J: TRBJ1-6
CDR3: CASSPGNNSPLHF
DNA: TGTGCCAGCTCCCCAGGAAATAATTCACCCCTCCACTTT

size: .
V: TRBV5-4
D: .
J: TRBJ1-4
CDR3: CASSLQQGAFDEKLFF
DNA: TGTGCCAGCAGCTTGCAACAGGGAGCTTTTGATGAAAAACTGTTTTTT

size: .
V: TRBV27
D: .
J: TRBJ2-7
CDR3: CASSLGQGGYEQYF
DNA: TGTGCCAGCAGTTTAGGCCAGGGGGGATACGAGCAGTACTTC

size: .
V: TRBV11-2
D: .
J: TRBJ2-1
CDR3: CASSLGQGNEQFF
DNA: TGTGCCAGCAGCTTAGGGCAGGGGAATGAGCAGTTCTTC

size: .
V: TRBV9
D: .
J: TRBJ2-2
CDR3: CASREGGGTGELFF
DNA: TGTGCCAGCAGAGAGGGGGGAGGCACCGGGGAGCTGTTTTTT

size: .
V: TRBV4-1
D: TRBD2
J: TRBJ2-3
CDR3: CASSQPPSGGFTDTQYF
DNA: TGCGCCAGCAGCCAACCTCCTAGCGGGGGGTTCACAGATACGCAGTATTTT

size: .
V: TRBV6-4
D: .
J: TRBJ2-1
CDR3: CASSADSYNEQFF
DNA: TGTGCCAGCAGTGCCGATTCCTACAATGAGCAGTTCTTC